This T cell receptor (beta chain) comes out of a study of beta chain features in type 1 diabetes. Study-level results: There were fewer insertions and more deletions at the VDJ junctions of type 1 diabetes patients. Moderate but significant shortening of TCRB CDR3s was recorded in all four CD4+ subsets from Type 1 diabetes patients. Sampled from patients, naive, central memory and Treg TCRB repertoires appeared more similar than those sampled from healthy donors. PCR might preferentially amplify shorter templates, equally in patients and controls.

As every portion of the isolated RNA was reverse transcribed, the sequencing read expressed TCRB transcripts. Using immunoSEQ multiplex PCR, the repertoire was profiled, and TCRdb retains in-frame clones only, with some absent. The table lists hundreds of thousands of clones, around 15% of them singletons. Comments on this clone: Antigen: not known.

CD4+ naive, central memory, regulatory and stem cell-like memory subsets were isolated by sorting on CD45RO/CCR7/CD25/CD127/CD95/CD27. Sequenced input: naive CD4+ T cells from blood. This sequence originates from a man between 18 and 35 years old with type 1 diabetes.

The CDR3 coding sequence is TGCGCCAGCAGCCTATCGGGGTACGACACTGAAGCTTTCTTT. Translation gives CASSLSGYDTEAFF. The V gene is TRBV5-1, the J gene TRBJ1-1; D gene ambiguous. The CDR3 has 14 residues. Trimming pared 4 bases from V and 3 bases from J, leaving 13 bases between. Germline-derived CDR1 and CDR2 are SGHRS and YFSETQ.